This T cell receptor (beta chain) was found in a study of beta chain features in type 1 diabetes. Whole-study results and caveats: Individuals with type 1 diabetes displayed fewer insertions and more deletions at VDJ junctions. The question left open here concerned HLA type influencing TCRB rearrangement. Patients showed naive, central memory and Treg TCRB repertoires that appeared more similar than those of healthy donors.

The CDR3 has 13 amino acids. The germline V gene has CDR1 SGHRS and CDR2 YFSETQ. V was trimmed by 5 bases and J by 4 bases, leaving 12 bases between them. This clone has a handful of counts. Its antigen is undetermined. The authors sorted CD4+ naive, central memory, regulatory and stem cell-like memory cells via CD45RO/CCR7/CD25/CD127/CD95/CD27. Every bit of the isolated RNA underwent reverse transcription, so sequencing read expressed TCRB transcripts. Libraries were prepared by immunoSEQ multiplex PCR; TCRdb keeps only in-frame clonotypes and omits some of them. In the table there are 200,000 to 250,000 clones, about 14% of which are singletons.

This chain connects TRBV5-1 to TRBJ1-1; D is unclear. Sequenced input: naive CD4+ T cells from blood. This TCR was sampled from a woman aged 40 to 50 in good health. The CDR3 spells CASRGAVPTEAFF. The CDR3 nucleotides read TGCGCCAGCAGGGGCGCAGTCCCCACTGAAGCTTTCTTT.